These 20 T cell receptor beta chains share one sample of origin, sequenced in a study of T cell responses to AZD1222 COVID-19 vaccine. TCRdb keeps only in-frame clones here, not all; method: immunoSEQ multiplex PCR. This table has 130,000 or so clones, just over 85% appearing once. Here the sequenced sample was peripheral blood, taken on day 0 of AZD1222 vaccination. The receptors were gathered from an adult in good health.

The chain employs TRBV2 and TRBJ1-1; D is uncertain. Germline values: CDR1 SNHLY, CDR2 FYNNEI. With 6 bases removed from V and 1 base from J, the gap between germline ends came to 15 bases. This CDR3 comprises 15 residues. The CDR3, as DNA: TGTGCCAGCAGCATGGGAGCGTCCGGGAACACTGAAGCTTTCTTT. Encoded protein: CASSMGASGNTEAFF. Using reference TRBV2 and TRBJ1-1 for the parts outside the CDR3, the full variable domain is EPEVTQTPSHQVTQMGQEVILRCVPISNHLYFYWYRQILGQKVEFLVSFYNNEISEKSEIFDDQFSVERPDGSNFTLKIRSTKLEDSAMYFCASSMGASGNTEAFFGQGTRLTVV.

This chain links TRBV28 with TRBJ1-5; tentatively, D is TRBD1 (6 bases). Trimming took 5 bases from V and 0 from J, leaving 17 bases between them. From germline, CDR1 is MDHEN and CDR2 SYDVKM. This CDR3 comprises 17 residues. The CDR3 DNA reads TGTGCCAGCAGTCCCTGGACAGTGAAGATTAGCAATCAGCCCCAGCATTTT. It specifies CASSPWTVKISNQPQHF. The entire variable domain, with the rest obtained from reference TRBV28 and TRBJ1-5, is as follows: DVKVTQSSRYLVKRTGEKVFLECVQDMDHENMFWYRQDPGLGLRLIYFSYDVKMKEKGDIPEGYSVSREKKERFSLILESASTNQTSMYLCASSPWTVKISNQPQHFGDGTRLSIL.

Relative to its sample, this clone is large. This chain joins TRBV4-1 and TRBJ2-7, with D unclear. The CDR3 loop spans 14 amino acids. V lost 6 bases, J lost 0 bases, and 12 bases lay in between. Germline CDR1 MGHRA, CDR2 YSYEKL. The CDR3 DNA sequence: TGCGCCAGCAGTGATCCCCGCAGCTCCTACGAGCAGTACTTC. Translation: CASSDPRSSYEQYF.

The chain recombines TRBV3-1 (or the pseudogene TRBV3-2) with TRBJ1-1; TRBD1 matches 9 bases. Germline assignment: CDR1 LGHDT and CDR2 YNNKEL (reference sequence). Trimming at V came to 6 bases and at J to 5 bases, leaving 13 bases not matched to a gene. The CDR3 is made up of 16 amino acids. The CDR3, as DNA: TGTGCCAGCAGTCCGACAGGGGGATTGGTCGGAACTGAAGCTTTCTTT. Translating it yields CASSPTGGLVGTEAFF.

The chain links TRBV3-1 (or the pseudogene TRBV3-2) to TRBJ1-2, with TRBD1 matching over 7 bases. The V gene's germline CDR1 is LGHDT and CDR2 YNNKEL (reference sequence). Losses at the gene ends were 5 bases for V and 7 bases for J; bases not matched to a gene: 4. CDR3 size: 12 residues. CDR3 sequence reads: CASSRTGAGYTF. CDR3 coding DNA: TGTGCCAGCAGCAGAACAGGGGCTGGCTACACCTTC.

This chain uses TRBV6-5 with TRBJ2-3, with 9 bases aligning to TRBD2. V dropped 6 bases and J dropped 2; count of bases not matched to a gene: 6. The germline gives CDR1 MNHEY, CDR2 SVGAGI. The CDR3 extends over 15 amino acids. The CDR3 sequence is CASRDLAGVTDTQYF. Here the CDR3 DNA reads TGTGCCAGCAGGGACTTAGCGGGGGTCACAGATACGCAGTATTTT.

The chain carries TRBV6-5 and TRBJ1-6; D gene unclear. The germline V gene encodes CDR1 MNHEY and CDR2 SVGAGI. This CDR3 is 14 amino acids long. Trimming left V 6 bases short and J 3 bases short, with 9 bases between. CDR3 sequence: CASRGEGYNSPLHF. The CDR3 bases are TGTGCCAGCAGGGGAGAGGGCTATAATTCACCCCTCCACTTT.

This clone was counted only a few times. The chain has TRBV6-1 and TRBJ2-7; 10 positions agree with TRBD2. From germline, CDR1 is MNHNS and CDR2 SASEGT. This CDR3 comprises 16 residues. J was trimmed by 5 bases and V by 4 bases; bases with no gene match: 11. CDR3 loop: CASSATMGAGGNEQYF. The CDR3 nucleotides read TGTGCCAGCAGTGCCACGATGGGAGCGGGAGGGAACGAGCAGTACTTC.

The rearrangement links TRBV19 to TRBJ1-1; no clear D. V lost 3 bases, J lost 1 base, and 15 bases lay in between. Germline V CDR1 and CDR2: LNHDA, SQIVND (reference sequence). This CDR3 comprises 16 residues. CDR3 nucleotides: TGTGCCAGTAGTATTCTTTATCGGGCGGCGAACACTGAAGCTTTCTTT. Protein product: CASSILYRAANTEAFF.

This chain connects TRBV18 to TRBJ2-5; D gene unclear. CDR3 length: 13 residues. Germline CDR1 reads KGHSH; CDR2 reads LQKENI. V was shortened by 3 bases and J by 4 bases, with 9 bases between the two germline ends. The CDR3 sequence: CASSPSGLETQYF. The CDR3 DNA reads as TGTGCCAGCTCACCGTCCGGGCTAGAGACCCAGTACTTC.

This chain links TRBV5-6 with TRBJ1-5, with D uncertain. This CDR3 is built from 16 residues. Germline-derived CDR1 and CDR2 are SGHDT and YYEEEE. V was cut by 0 bases and J by 0 bases, with 10 bases left in between. CDR3 amino acids: CASSLVGGNSNQPQHF. The DNA of the CDR3 is TGTGCCAGCAGCTTGGTGGGCGGTAATAGCAATCAGCCCCAGCATTTT.

This chain uses TRBV2 with TRBJ1-4; 8 positions match TRBD1. V dropped 2 bases and J dropped 4; count of bases not matched to a gene: 6. Germline V gives CDR1 SNHLY, CDR2 FYNNEI. This CDR3 comprises 16 residues. The CDR3 loop reads CASSEIMGQVNEKLFF. CDR3 in DNA: TGTGCCAGCAGTGAAATAATGGGACAGGTTAATGAAAAACTGTTTTTT.

This clone was found once. The chain couples TRBV6-5 to TRBJ2-3, with D hard to call. V was shortened by 7 bases and J by 4 bases, with 9 bases between the two germline ends. Germline loops: CDR1 MNHEY, CDR2 SVGAGI. The CDR3 sequence is 12 residues long. CDR3 coding DNA: TGTGCCAGCACGGGTTCGGCAGATACGCAGTATTTT. It is translated as CASTGSADTQYF.

The V and J genes are TRBV16 and TRBJ1-6, with D perhaps matching TRBD1 (5 bases). The V end lost 6 bases, the J end lost 2 bases, and 14 bases lay between the germline ends. There are 16 residues in the CDR3. Looked up from germline, CDR1 is KGHSY and CDR2 is FQNENV. The DNA for the CDR3 is TGTGCCAGCAGAACCGGGACGGAGGCCTATAATTCACCCCTCCACTTT. It yields the protein CASRTGTEAYNSPLHF.

The genes are TRBV6-5 and TRBJ2-1, with D unresolved. Deletions cut 8 bases from V and 0 bases from J, with 5 bases between. This CDR3 is built from 12 residues. Germline assignment: CDR1 MNHEY and CDR2 SVGAGI. The CDR3 protein is CASASSYNEQFF. CDR3 coding DNA: TGTGCCAGCGCAAGCTCCTACAATGAGCAGTTCTTC.

This chain links TRBV5-4 with TRBJ1-2; no definite D call. The CDR3 contains 12 residues. With 4 bases removed from V and 6 bases from J, the gap between germline ends came to 10 bases. Looked up from germline, CDR1 is SGHNT and CDR2 is YYREEE (reference sequence). In nucleotides, the CDR3 is TGTGCCAGCAGCAGCAGGCCGGATGGCTACACCTTC. It is translated as CASSSRPDGYTF.

The chain joins TRBV15 to TRBJ1-5; D is ambiguous. CDR3 length: 20 residues. Trimming removed 3 bases from V and 10 bases from J, with 34 bases in between. Germline V CDR1 and CDR2: LNHNV, YYDKDF (reference sequence). CDR3 sequence (DNA): TGTGCCACCAGCAGTCTTCAGGAGCGATTGGGCGTGGAGAACCAAGTACCCCAGCATTTT. Translating gives CATSSLQERLGVENQVPQHF.

The chain joins TRBV28 to TRBJ2-3; unclear D gene. V was shortened by 1 base and J by 10 bases, with 12 bases between the two germline ends. This CDR3 is 13 amino acids long. Germline CDR1 reads MDHEN; CDR2 reads SYDVKM. This CDR3 is CASSLSQTGAQYF. CDR3 nucleotide sequence: TGTGCCAGCAGTTTATCTCAGACTGGCGCGCAGTATTTT.

The chain carries TRBV11-2 and TRBJ1-1, with D possibly TRBD1 on 5 matching bases. There are 13 residues in the CDR3. The V end was cut by 8 bases, the J end by 0 bases, with 10 bases between. CDR1 is SGHAT and CDR2 is FQNNGV in the germline V gene. CDR3: CASGGPLNTEAFF. DNA for the CDR3: TGTGCCAGCGGGGGACCGCTGAACACTGAAGCTTTCTTT.

The V gene is TRBV5-8, the J gene TRBJ2-7, with 10 bases matching TRBD2. CDR3 length: 19 residues. Germline V gives CDR1 SGHTS, CDR2 YDEGEE. The junction had 16 bases not matched to a gene; V was cut back by 4 bases and J by 0 bases. CDR3 amino acids: CASSQTLGYSGGPSYEQYF. The CDR3 DNA reads TGTGCCAGCAGCCAGACCCTCGGGTATAGCGGGGGGCCCTCCTACGAGCAGTACTTC. Full variable domain (rest looked up from reference TRBV5-8 and TRBJ2-7): EAGVTQSPTHLIKTRGQQATLRCSPISGHTSVYWYQQALGLGLQFLLWYDEGEERNRGNFPPRFSGRQFPNYSSELNVNALELEDSALYLCASSQTLGYSGGPSYEQYFGPGTRLTVT.